This T cell receptor beta chain was identified during a study of regulatory T cells in long-lasting Graves disease. Time point indicated: newly diagnosed GD, antithyroid drugs for less than 3 months. The TCR library used RNA extracted from PBMCs. This clonotype was seen repeatedly, ten times or more. The germline V gene has CDR1 SGHTA and CDR2 FQGTGA. The CDR3 covers 16 residues. V dropped 2 bases and J dropped 4; count of bases not matched to a gene: 11. Investigators prepared the TCR beta libraries by applying iRepertoire HTBI primers and Arm-PCR of CDR3 regions. Each CDR3 protein gets one entry after TCRdb re-called the multiplex PCR reads with MiXCR. The sample lists 450,000 to 650,000 distinct CDR3 sequences; about 15% were seen once. A further study also used this sample, focusing on T cells in Graves' hyperthyroidism and ophthalmopathy.

The rearrangement uses TRBV7-3 and TRBJ2-7; 7 bases match TRBD1. This TCR was sampled from a woman aged 35 to 59 with Graves disease. Source: peripheral blood mononuclear cells (PBMCs), taken at new diagnosis, from a patient treated with antithyroid drugs. This CDR3 reads CASSLGARGSNYEQYF. The CDR3 bases are TGTGCCAGCAGCTTAGGAGCCAGGGGGTCCAATTACGAGCAGTACTTC.